In this sample, the clone carrying this T cell receptor (beta chain) turned up many times. Antigen: not known. Axillary draining lymph nodes of breast cancer patients supplied the node samples. V was trimmed by 7 bases and J by 6 bases, leaving 13 bases between them. The CDR3 is made up of 13 amino acids. Germline V lookup: CDR1 SNHLY, CDR2 FYNNEI. This entry comes from a study of breast tumors, draining lymph nodes, adjacent tissues. Findings of the study overall: Tumor repertoires ranked between lymph nodes and nontumor tissue in diversity, with V and J gene preferences.

MiXCR was run by TCRdb on the multiplex PCR reads, yielding one entry per CDR3 protein. This table holds roughly 130,000 distinct CDR3 sequences, 15% to 20% found once. The TCR comes from a female donor with breast cancer. Some clones in this sample may be carry-over from other donors' samples. The V and J genes are TRBV2 and TRBJ2-1, with D perhaps given as TRBD1 or TRBD2 (5 bases each). Sequenced input: axillary lymph node tissue. CDR3 protein: CASTEGLLNEQFF. The CDR3 bases are TGTGCCAGCACCGAGGGGCTCCTCAATGAGCAGTTCTTC.